The subject of this entry is one T cell receptor (beta chain). Its antigen is as yet unknown. Treatment in this sample: roughly ten-day PBMC culture with coronavirus spike peptide pools or control peptides (ViraFEST assay). It was on days 3 and 7 that half the medium was replaced with fresh IL-2 medium. These data come from a study of vaccination and CD4 T cells after COVID-19. The CDR3 has 16 amino acids. With V trimmed by 0 bases and J by 6 bases, 8 bases remained unmatched. The germline CDR1 and CDR2 sequences are LGHNT and FRNRAP. Cultured CD4+ T-cell DNA underwent Oncomine TCR Beta short-read sequencing. TCRdb re-derived calls from the PCR reads in MiXCR, one entry per CDR3 protein. The sample gives some 4,600 distinct CDR3 sequences, approximately 30% of which show up once; roughly a third is in the top ten.

The chain uses TRBV12-5 and TRBJ2-1, with 7 positions matching TRBD2. Material: CD4+ T cells from blood, cultured in vitro. This receptor was obtained from a human donor who had recovered from COVID-19. The CDR3, as DNA: TGTGCTAGTGGTTTGGTACACGGGAGGATCTTCAATGAGCAGTTCTTC. Translating gives CASGLVHGRIFNEQFF.